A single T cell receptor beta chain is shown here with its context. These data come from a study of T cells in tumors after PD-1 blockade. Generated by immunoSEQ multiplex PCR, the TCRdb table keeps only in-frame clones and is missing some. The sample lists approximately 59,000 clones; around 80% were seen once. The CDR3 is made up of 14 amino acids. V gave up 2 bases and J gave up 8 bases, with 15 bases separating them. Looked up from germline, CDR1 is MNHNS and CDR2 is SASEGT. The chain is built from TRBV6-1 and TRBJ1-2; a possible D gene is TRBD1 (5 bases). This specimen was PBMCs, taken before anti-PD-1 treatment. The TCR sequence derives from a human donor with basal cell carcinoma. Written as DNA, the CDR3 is TGTGCCAGCAGTGAAACGCGCAAAGGGGAGGGCTACACCTTC. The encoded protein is CASSETRKGEGYTF.